The clone carrying this T cell receptor (beta chain) has a count of ten or more. Its antigen is unidentified. The entry originates in a study of T cells in Graves' hyperthyroidism and ophthalmopathy. Findings of the study overall: Most expanded thyroid clonotypes above 0.001 recurred in blood.

It was RNA transcripts that yielded the amplified TCR beta CDR3 regions. The TCR CDR3 was amplified in a first-round RT-PCR using the HTBI primer set. TCRdb reanalysed the multiplex PCR reads using MiXCR and keeps one entry per CDR3 protein. Of 250,000 to 350,000 distinct CDR3 sequences detected, roughly 22% appear once; the ten largest clones hold 64%. Ophthalmopathy cases scored 3 or more on the Clinical Activity Score and 4 or more on NOSPECS grade, with duration below 3 months. Diagnosing involved the use of clinical symptoms, serum thyroxine and TRAb, thyroid ultrasound and orbital computed tomography. Source material for PBMCs was more than 7.5 ml fresh peripheral blood. The sequencing sample was made of blood. This clonotype was obtained from a young man with Graves' ophthalmopathy.

The CDR3, as DNA: TGTGCCAGCTCTCCAAGCGGGAGAAGGACAGATACGCAGTATTTT. Encoded protein: CASSPSGRRTDTQYF. This chain uses TRBV18 with TRBJ2-3; TRBD2 matches 8 bases. This CDR3 spans 15 amino acids. With V trimmed by 6 bases and J by 3 bases, 8 bases remained unmatched. Germline values: CDR1 KGHSH, CDR2 LQKENI. The full variable domain, completed using reference TRBV18 and TRBJ2-3, is NAGVMQNPRHLVRRRGQEARLRCSPMKGHSHVYWYRQLPEEGLKFMVYLQKENIIDESGMPKERFSAEFPKEGPSILRIQQVVRGDSAAYFCASSPSGRRTDTQYFGPGTRLTVL.